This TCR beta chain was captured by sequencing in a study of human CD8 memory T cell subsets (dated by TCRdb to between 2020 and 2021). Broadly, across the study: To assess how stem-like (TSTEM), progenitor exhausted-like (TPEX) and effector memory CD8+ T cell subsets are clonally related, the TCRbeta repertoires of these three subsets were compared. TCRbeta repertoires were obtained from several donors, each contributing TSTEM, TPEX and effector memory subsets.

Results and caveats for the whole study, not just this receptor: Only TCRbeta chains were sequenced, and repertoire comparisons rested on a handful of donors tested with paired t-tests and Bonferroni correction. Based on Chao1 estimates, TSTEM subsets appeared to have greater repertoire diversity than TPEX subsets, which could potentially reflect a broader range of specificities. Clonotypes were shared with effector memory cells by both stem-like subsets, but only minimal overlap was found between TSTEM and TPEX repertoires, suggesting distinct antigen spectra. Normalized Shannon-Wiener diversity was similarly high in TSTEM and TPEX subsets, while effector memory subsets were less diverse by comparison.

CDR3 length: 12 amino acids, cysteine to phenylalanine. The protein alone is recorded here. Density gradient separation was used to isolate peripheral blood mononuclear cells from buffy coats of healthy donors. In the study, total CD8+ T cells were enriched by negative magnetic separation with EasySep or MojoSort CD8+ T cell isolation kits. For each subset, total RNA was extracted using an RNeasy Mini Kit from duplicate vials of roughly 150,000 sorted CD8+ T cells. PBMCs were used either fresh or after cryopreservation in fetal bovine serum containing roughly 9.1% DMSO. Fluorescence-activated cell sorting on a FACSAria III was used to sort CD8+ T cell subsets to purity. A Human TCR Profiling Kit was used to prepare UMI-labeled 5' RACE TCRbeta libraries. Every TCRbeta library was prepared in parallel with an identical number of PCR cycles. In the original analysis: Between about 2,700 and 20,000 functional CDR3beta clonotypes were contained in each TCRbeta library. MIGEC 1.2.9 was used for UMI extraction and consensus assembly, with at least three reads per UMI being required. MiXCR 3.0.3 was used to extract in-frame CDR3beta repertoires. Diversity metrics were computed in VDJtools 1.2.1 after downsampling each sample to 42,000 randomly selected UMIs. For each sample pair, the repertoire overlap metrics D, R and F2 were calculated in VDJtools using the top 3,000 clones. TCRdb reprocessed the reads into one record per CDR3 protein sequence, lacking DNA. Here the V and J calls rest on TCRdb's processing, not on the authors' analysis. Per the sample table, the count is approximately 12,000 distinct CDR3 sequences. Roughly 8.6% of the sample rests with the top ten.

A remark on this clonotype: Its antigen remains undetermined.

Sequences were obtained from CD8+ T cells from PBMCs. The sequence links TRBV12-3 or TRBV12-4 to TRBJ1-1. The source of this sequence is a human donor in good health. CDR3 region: CASSLSPTEAFF.